The TCR beta chain under discussion was sequenced for a study of CD8 T cells in ankylosing spondylitis. Broader study findings: It appeared that ankylosing spondylitis blood was characterized by a TCR beta motif of about 8 highly homologous variants.

TCRdb redid the calling of the 5' RACE reads with MiXCR, one entry per CDR3 protein. This sample carries 750,000 to 850,000 distinct CDR3 sequences, about 12% of them seen once, and the ten largest clones take around 0.51%. This clonotype turned up a few times. Its antigen is undetermined. Sequenced: blood, either unsorted or a sorted T cell fraction (not recorded which). The origin of this receptor is a male donor with ankylosing spondylitis.

CDR3 protein: CSARPVREAFF. The CDR3 DNA is TGCAGTGCTAGACCCGTCAGGGAAGCTTTCTTT. The chain employs TRBV20-1 and TRBJ1-1, with no clear D. With 2 bases removed from V and 8 bases from J, the gap between germline ends came to 9 bases. This CDR3 comprises 11 residues. The germline V gene encodes CDR1 DFQATT and CDR2 SNEGSKA (reference sequence).